This T cell receptor beta chain was captured by sequencing in a study of PD-1 blockade in classical Hodgkin lymphoma. Trimming removed 5 bases at V and 1 base at J, with 14 bases between. The germline V gene has CDR1 KGHSH and CDR2 LQKENI. The CDR3 has 15 residues. Here immunoSEQ multiplex PCR was the method, and the copy in TCRdb shows in-frame clones only, minus some. The profile shows tens of thousands of clones, around three quarters of them singletons. Stated time point: cycle 4 day 1 (C4D1), after about 6 weeks of nivolumab. Exposure to brentuximab vedotin varied, and each patient had relapsed following autologous stem cell transplantation.

The V and J genes are TRBV18 and TRBJ1-1; no definite D call. This receptor was obtained from a human donor with classical Hodgkin lymphoma. Here the sequenced sample was peripheral blood mononuclear cells (PBMCs), taken before the fourth cycle of nivolumab. The CDR3 reads CASSSSNTQNTEAFF. DNA of the CDR3: TGTGCCAGCTCATCCTCGAACACGCAGAACACTGAAGCTTTCTTT.